What follows are 25 T cell receptor beta chains derived from one specimen sequenced in a study of cytomegalovirus exposure and HLA in healthy donors. The PCR ran on 60 Vbeta and 13 Jbeta primers. Here immunoSEQ multiplex PCR was the method, and the copy in TCRdb shows in-frame clones only, minus some. This sample yields 150,000 to 200,000 clones, of which over 70% are seen a single time; roughly an eighth belongs to the top ten. Sequenced sample: PBMCs. These receptor sequences come from a woman aged 40 to 55 in good health and CMV-seronegative.

The V call is TRBV27, the J call TRBJ1-1; 10 bases map to TRBD1. Germline lookup yields CDR1 MNHEY and CDR2 SMNVEV (reference sequence). The V segment lost 5 bases and the J segment 0 bases; nucleotides outside the gene matches: 6. The CDR3 runs 16 residues. CDR3 nucleotides: TGTGCCAGCAGTCCTCTGGGACAGGGGATGAACACTGAAGCTTTCTTT. Its translation is CASSPLGQGMNTEAFF.

This clone was detected a few times. This chain connects TRBV29-1 to TRBJ2-3; maybe TRBD1 (7 bases). CDR1 is SQVTM, CDR2 ANQGSEA, per germline. The ends were cut back, 6 bases at V and 3 bases at J, with 13 bases in the middle. The CDR3 is 13 residues long. CDR3 in DNA: TGCAGCGTCCGCCAGGGGGGTACAGATACGCAGTATTTT. Protein sequence: CSVRQGGTDTQYF.

The gene calls are TRBV4-1 and TRBJ2-1, with 9 nucleotides matching TRBD2. The V gene end was trimmed by 4 bases and the J gene end by 8 bases; junction bases not matched to a gene: 9. The CDR3 runs 15 residues. CDR1 MGHRA and CDR2 YSYEKL come from the germline V gene. The DNA for the CDR3 is TGCGCCAGCAGCCGCGACCCGGGACTAGCAGATGAGCAGTTCTTC. Protein: CASSRDPGLADEQFF.

The chain has TRBV5-1 and TRBJ1-1; the D is unclear. CDR1 and CDR2 from the germline V gene are SGHRS and YFSETQ. This CDR3 is built from 15 residues. The germline V and J ends were trimmed by 4 bases and 5 bases, with 18 bases remaining between them. Written as DNA, the CDR3 is TGCGCCAGCAGCCTAGTAACGGGAGGGAAAACTGAAGCTTTCTTT. Protein sequence: CASSLVTGGKTEAFF.

The chain joins TRBV2 to TRBJ2-5, with 9 bases matching TRBD1. The CDR3 consists of 15 residues. The germline V gene encodes CDR1 SNHLY and CDR2 FYNNEI. V lost 4 bases, J lost 5 bases, and 8 bases stayed unmatched. The CDR3 is CASSGRDRVAETQYF. The CDR3 DNA follows: TGTGCCAGCAGTGGAAGGGACAGGGTTGCTGAGACCCAGTACTTC.

The rearrangement links TRBV9 to TRBJ2-7, with 10 nucleotides matching TRBD2. The CDR3 totals 15 residues. Trimming at V came to 4 bases and at J to 6 bases, leaving 10 bases not matched to a gene. Germline lookup yields CDR1 SGDLS and CDR2 YYNGEE. Here the CDR3 reads CASSTSGTSASEQYF. The CDR3 coding sequence is TGTGCCAGCAGCACTTCCGGGACTAGCGCGTCCGAGCAGTACTTC.

This chain uses TRBV2 with TRBJ2-1; 8 bases match TRBD2. Germline loops: CDR1 SNHLY, CDR2 FYNNEI. The length of the CDR3 is 18 residues. Losses at the gene ends were 4 bases for V and 0 bases for J; bases not matched to a gene: 11. The CDR3 region is CASSAVAGTTSSYNEQFF. The DNA of the CDR3 is TGTGCCAGCAGTGCAGTAGCGGGGACGACGAGCTCCTACAATGAGCAGTTCTTC.

This chain links TRBV11-3 with TRBJ2-6; tentative D call: TRBD2 (5 bases). This CDR3 contains 15 residues. Germline V gene data show CDR1 as SGHNT and CDR2 as YENEEA. Deletions cut 1 base from V and 3 bases from J, with 7 bases between. CDR3 sequence (DNA): TGTGCCAGCAGCTTAGGAGGGCTTGGGGCCAACGTCCTGACTTTC. Translated, it gives CASSLGGLGANVLTF.

This chain links TRBV15 with TRBJ2-3, with a weak D call TRBD2 (6 bases). The CDR3 extends over 15 amino acids. The ends were cut back, 8 bases at V and 4 bases at J, with 19 bases in the middle. The germline CDR1 and CDR2 sequences are LNHNV and YYDKDF (reference sequence). CDR3: CATGDGGISPDTQYF. The CDR3 region has the DNA TGTGCCACCGGGGATGGAGGGATTTCCCCAGATACGCAGTATTTT.

CDR3 sequence (DNA): TGTGCCAGCAGCTTACGAGGAATCTACGAGCAGTACTTC. Translation: CASSLRGIYEQYF. This chain joins TRBV7-2 and TRBJ2-7; D is undetermined. This CDR3 is 13 amino acids long. From germline, CDR1 is SGHTA and CDR2 FQGNSA. The V gene lost 2 bases and the J gene lost 3 bases, with 8 bases spanning the gap.

The chain is built from TRBV7-2 and TRBJ1-2; 11 positions match TRBD1. This CDR3 comprises 17 residues. Germline assignment: CDR1 SGHTA and CDR2 FQGNSA. Trimming removed 5 bases from V and 2 bases from J; junction bases left unmatched: 10. Here the CDR3 DNA reads TGTGCCAGCAGCGTCGGGACAGGGGGGAAAGGGAACTATGGCTACACCTTC. Its translation: CASSVGTGGKGNYGYTF.

The chain has TRBV18 and TRBJ1-1; D ambiguous. Trimming removed 3 bases from V and 4 bases from J, with 9 bases in between. Germline CDR1 and CDR2: KGHSH and LQKENI. The CDR3 length is 13 residues. Here the CDR3 reads CASSPVGTTEAFF. CDR3 in DNA: TGTGCCAGCTCACCGGTGGGCACCACTGAAGCTTTCTTT. Filled out from reference TRBV18 and TRBJ1-1, the complete variable domain reads NAGVMQNPRHLVRRRGQEARLRCSPMKGHSHVYWYRQLPEEGLKFMVYLQKENIIDESGMPKERFSAEFPKEGPSILRIQQVVRGDSAAYFCASSPVGTTEAFFGQGTRLTVV.

The CDR3 loop is CASSPPGQGVYSNQPQHF. Written as DNA, the CDR3 is TGTGCCAGCAGTCCCCCGGGACAGGGAGTATATAGCAATCAGCCCCAGCATTTT. The rearrangement links TRBV28 to TRBJ1-5; 9 nucleotides align to TRBD1. The CDR3 runs 18 residues. Unmatched junction bases numbered 11, after V lost 5 bases and J lost 0 bases. Germline V gene lookup returns CDR1 MDHEN and CDR2 SYDVKM.

The rearrangement uses TRBV5-1 and TRBJ2-1; D might be TRBD1 (5 bases). Germline lookup yields CDR1 SGHRS and CDR2 YFSETQ. V was trimmed by 2 bases and J by 7 bases, leaving 16 bases between them. CDR3 length: 15 residues. The CDR3: CASSFVRQTANEQFF. CDR3 nucleotides: TGCGCCAGCAGCTTTGTCCGACAGACAGCTAATGAGCAGTTCTTC.

V is TRBV9 and J is TRBJ2-2; 8 bases align to TRBD2. The germline V gene encodes CDR1 SGDLS and CDR2 YYNGEE. The CDR3 runs 12 residues. V gave up 7 bases and J gave up 6 bases; unmatched junction bases: 2. In nucleotides, the CDR3 is TGTGCCAGCCGGGGGGGGGCCGGGGAGCTGTTTTTT. It encodes CASRGGAGELFF.

This chain uses TRBV9 with TRBJ2-5, with D perhaps matching TRBD1 (6 bases). Trimming stripped 2 bases from V and 3 bases from J, with 8 bases between. This CDR3 comprises 13 residues. Germline V CDR1 and CDR2: SGDLS, YYNGEE. CDR3: CASSVGHEETQYF. CDR3 coding DNA: TGTGCCAGCAGCGTGGGACACGAAGAGACCCAGTACTTC. Combining the CDR3 with reference TRBV9 and TRBJ2-5 gives the whole variable domain DSGVTQTPKHLITATGQRVTLRCSPRSGDLSVYWYQQSLDQGLQFLIQYYNGEERAKGNILERFSAQQFPDLHSELNLSSLELGDSALYFCASSVGHEETQYFGPGTRLLVL.

This chain links TRBV6-1 with TRBJ1-4, with 8 bases that match TRBD1. J lost 7 bases, V lost 4 bases, and 8 bases had no gene match. CDR3 size: 15 residues. The germline CDR1 and CDR2 sequences are MNHNS and SASEGT. The CDR3, as DNA: TGTGCCAGCAGTGGGATGGACAGGGCAGTTGAAAAACTGTTTTTT. It is translated as CASSGMDRAVEKLFF.

This clone appeared a single time. The chain employs TRBV29-1 and TRBJ1-1; D possibly corresponds to TRBD1 (5 bases). The CDR3 has 12 residues. Trimming pared 6 bases from V and 8 bases from J, leaving 16 bases between. Germline V gene sequence: CDR1 SQVTM, CDR2 ANQGSEA. CDR3 DNA: TGCAGCGTCCTCGAGGGAGGGGCGGAAGCTTTCTTT. Translation gives CSVLEGGAEAFF.

The chain employs TRBV7-3 and TRBJ2-1; the match to TRBD2 covers 8 bases. CDR1 is SGHTA, CDR2 FQGTGA, per germline. The V and J ends lost 5 bases and 3 bases, in that order; junction bases with no gene match: 6. CDR3 size: 15 residues. CDR3 in amino acids: CASSMSGGSYNEQFF. CDR3 nucleotide sequence: TGTGCCAGCAGCATGAGCGGGGGAAGCTACAATGAGCAGTTCTTC.

Remarks on this clone: A read error may produce the germline difference seen at one junction end. The rearrangement joins TRBV6-5 to TRBJ2-3; TRBD1 agrees at 10 bases. CDR1 is MNHEY, CDR2 SVGAGI, per germline. The CDR3 runs 15 residues. DNA of the CDR3: TGTGCCAGCAGTTTCCGGGACAGGGGCACATATACGCAGTATTTT. Amino acids: CASSFRDRGTYTQYF.

This clone was observed a single time. This rearrangement joins TRBV5-4 to TRBJ2-7; D not resolved. Germline V gives CDR1 SGHNT, CDR2 YYREEE (reference sequence). The CDR3 contains 13 residues. The V end lost 2 bases, the J end lost 5 bases, and 11 bases lay between the germline ends. Here the CDR3 reads CASSLTVEHEQYF. The CDR3, as DNA: TGTGCCAGCAGCTTAACGGTGGAGCACGAGCAGTACTTC.

The chain carries TRBV7-3 and TRBJ2-7; the match to TRBD2 covers 10 bases. V trimming: 6 bases; J trimming: 2 bases; junction bases outside the gene matches: 7. Germline CDR1 and CDR2: SGHTA and FQGTGA. The CDR3 is 15 amino acids. CDR3 sequence: CASSFLAGVTYEQYF. CDR3 in DNA: TGTGCCAGCAGTTTTCTAGCGGGGGTAACCTACGAGCAGTACTTC.

Only a few counts were recorded for this clone. This sequence joins TRBV7-2 and TRBJ2-1, with D possibly being TRBD1 (6 bases). This CDR3 region has 15 residues. Germline CDR1 is SGHTA and CDR2 is FQGNSA. Trimming took off 0 bases at V and 4 bases at J, with 10 bases between the two ends. The CDR3 loop is CASSLAPQGYNEQFF. As DNA, the CDR3 is TGTGCCAGCAGCTTAGCCCCGCAGGGGTACAATGAGCAGTTCTTC. The full variable domain, in which reference TRBV7-2 and TRBJ2-1 provide the parts outside the CDR3, is GAGVSQSPSNKVTEKGKDVELRCDPISGHTALYWYRQSLGQGLEFLIYFQGNSAPDKSGLPSDRFSAERTGGSVSTLTIQRTQQEDSAVYLCASSLAPQGYNEQFFGPGTRLTVL.

This chain joins TRBV7-9 and TRBJ2-7, with no clear D. V dropped 5 bases and J dropped 0 bases, with 20 bases sitting between them. The CDR3 consists of 17 residues. CDR1 is SEHNR, CDR2 FQNEAQ, per germline (reference sequence). The CDR3 region has the DNA TGTGCCAGCAGCCCCTACTACGTTGGCGAGAGCTCCTACGAGCAGTACTTC. Residues: CASSPYYVGESSYEQYF.

The chain joins TRBV27 to TRBJ1-5; D not certain. In germline, CDR1 is MNHEY, CDR2 SMNVEV (reference sequence). V gave up 8 bases and J gave up 0 bases, with 8 bases separating them. This CDR3 is built from 13 residues. Here the CDR3 reads CASSGDSNQPQHF. The CDR3 region has the DNA TGTGCCAGCTCCGGGGATAGCAATCAGCCCCAGCATTTT.